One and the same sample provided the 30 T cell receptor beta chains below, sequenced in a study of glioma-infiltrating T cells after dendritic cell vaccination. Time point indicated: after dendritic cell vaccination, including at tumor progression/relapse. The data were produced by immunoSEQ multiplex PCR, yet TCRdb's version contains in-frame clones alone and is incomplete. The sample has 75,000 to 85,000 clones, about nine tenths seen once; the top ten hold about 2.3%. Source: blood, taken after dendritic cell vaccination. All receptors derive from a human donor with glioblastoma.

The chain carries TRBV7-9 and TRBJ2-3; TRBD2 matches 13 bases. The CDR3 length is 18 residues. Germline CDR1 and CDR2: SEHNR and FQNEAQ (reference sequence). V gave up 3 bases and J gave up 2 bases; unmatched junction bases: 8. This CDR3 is CASSFSGTSGVHTDTQYF. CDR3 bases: TGTGCCAGCAGCTTCTCCGGGACTAGCGGGGTGCACACAGATACGCAGTATTTT.

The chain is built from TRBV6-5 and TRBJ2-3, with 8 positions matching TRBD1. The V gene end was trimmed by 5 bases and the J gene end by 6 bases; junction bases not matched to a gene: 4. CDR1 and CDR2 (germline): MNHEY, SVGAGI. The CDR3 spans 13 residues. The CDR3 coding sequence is TGTGCCAGCAGTCCGTACAGGGGGGATACGCAGTATTTT. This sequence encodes CASSPYRGDTQYF.

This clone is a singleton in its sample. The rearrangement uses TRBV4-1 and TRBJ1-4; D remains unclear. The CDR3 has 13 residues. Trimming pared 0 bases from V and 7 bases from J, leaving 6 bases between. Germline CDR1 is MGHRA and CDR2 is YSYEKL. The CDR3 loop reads CASSQDSGEKLFF. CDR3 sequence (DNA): TGCGCCAGCAGCCAAGATAGCGGTGAAAAACTGTTTTTT.

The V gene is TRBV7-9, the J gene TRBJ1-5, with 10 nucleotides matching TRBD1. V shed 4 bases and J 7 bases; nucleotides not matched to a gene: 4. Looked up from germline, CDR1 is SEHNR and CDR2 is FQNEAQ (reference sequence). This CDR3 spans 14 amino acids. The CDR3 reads CASSSGQGLQPQHF. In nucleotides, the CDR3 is TGTGCCAGCAGCTCGGGACAGGGGCTCCAGCCCCAGCATTTT.

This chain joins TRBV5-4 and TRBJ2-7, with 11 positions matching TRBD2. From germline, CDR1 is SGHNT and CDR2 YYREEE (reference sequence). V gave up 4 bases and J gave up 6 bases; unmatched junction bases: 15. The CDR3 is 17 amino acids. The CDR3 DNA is TGTGCCAGCAGCCCAGGGGGTAGCGGGAGGGCCGCGGGCGAGCAGTACTTC. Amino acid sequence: CASSPGGSGRAAGEQYF.

As DNA, the CDR3 is TGCGCCAGCCGCACACTAGCGGGAGATTTTTCCAAAAATGAGCAGTTCTTC. It translates to CASRTLAGDFSKNEQFF. The V and J genes are TRBV5-1 and TRBJ2-1, with 11 bases matching TRBD2. This CDR3 has 17 residues. Losses at the gene ends were 7 bases for V and 7 bases for J; bases not matched to a gene: 16. Germline lookup yields CDR1 SGHRS and CDR2 YFSETQ.

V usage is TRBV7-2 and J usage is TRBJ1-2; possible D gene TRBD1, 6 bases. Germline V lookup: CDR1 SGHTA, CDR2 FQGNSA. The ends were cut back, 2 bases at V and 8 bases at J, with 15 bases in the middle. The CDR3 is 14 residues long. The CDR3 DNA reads TGTGCCAGCAGCTTATATAGTCAGGGGAGCGGCTACACCTTC. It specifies CASSLYSQGSGYTF.

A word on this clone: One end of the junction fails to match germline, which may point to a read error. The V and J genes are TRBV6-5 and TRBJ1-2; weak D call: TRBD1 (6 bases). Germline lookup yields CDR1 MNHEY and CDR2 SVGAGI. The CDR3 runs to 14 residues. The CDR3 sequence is CASSPGVPNSGYTF. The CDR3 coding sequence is TGTGCCAGCAGTCCAGGGGTTCCCAACTCTGGCTACACCTTC.

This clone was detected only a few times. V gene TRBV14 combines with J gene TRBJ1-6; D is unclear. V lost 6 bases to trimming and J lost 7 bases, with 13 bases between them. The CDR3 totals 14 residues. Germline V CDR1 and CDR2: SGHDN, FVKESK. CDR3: CASRKETGNSPLHF. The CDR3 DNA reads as TGTGCCAGCAGGAAAGAGACGGGAAATTCACCCCTCCACTTT.

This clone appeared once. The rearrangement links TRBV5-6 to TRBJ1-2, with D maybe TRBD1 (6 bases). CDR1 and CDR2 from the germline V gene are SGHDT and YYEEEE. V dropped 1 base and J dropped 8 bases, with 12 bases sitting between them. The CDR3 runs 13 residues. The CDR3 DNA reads TGTGCCAGCAGCTTGAGGCCAGGGGAAGGCTACACCTTC. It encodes CASSLRPGEGYTF. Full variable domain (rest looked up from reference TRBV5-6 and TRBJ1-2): DAGVTQSPTHLIKTRGQQVTLRCSPKSGHDTVSWYQQALGQGPQFIFQYYEEEERQRGNFPDRFSGHQFPNYSSELNVNALLLGDSALYLCASSLRPGEGYTFGSGTRLTVV.

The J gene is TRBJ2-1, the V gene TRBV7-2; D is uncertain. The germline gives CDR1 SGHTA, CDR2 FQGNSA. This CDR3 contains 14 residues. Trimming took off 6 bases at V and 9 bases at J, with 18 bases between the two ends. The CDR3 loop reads CASRGDSSMLEQFF. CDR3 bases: TGTGCCAGCAGGGGTGACTCGTCGATGCTTGAGCAGTTCTTC.

The CDR3 DNA reads TGTGCCAGCAGTTACTCGGAGGGGAGTGGAAACACCATATATTTT. The encoded protein is CASSYSEGSGNTIYF. The rearrangement joins TRBV6-5 to TRBJ1-3, with D possibly TRBD1 on 5 matching bases. The CDR3 length is 15 residues. Per the germline V gene, CDR1 is MNHEY and CDR2 is SVGAGI. With 0 bases removed from V and 3 bases from J, the gap between germline ends came to 9 bases.

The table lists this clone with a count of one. CDR3 protein: CAWSVRTELYTGELFF. DNA of the CDR3: TGTGCCTGGAGTGTACGGACTGAACTATACACCGGGGAGCTGTTTTTT. The genes are TRBV30 and TRBJ2-2; D is perhaps TRBD2 (5 bases). This CDR3 contains 16 residues. Trimming left V 0 bases short and J 3 bases short, with 14 bases between. Germline assignment: CDR1 GTSNPN and CDR2 SVGIG (reference sequence).

The CDR3 sequence is CASSDRVGQVTDTEAFF. DNA for the CDR3: TGTGCCAGCAGTGATCGGGTGGGACAGGTAACCGACACTGAAGCTTTCTTT. The chain combines TRBV2 with TRBJ1-1, with TRBD1 matching 8 bases. Germline trimming cut 3 bases from V and 3 bases from J; bases unmatched to any gene: 12. The CDR3 length is 17 residues. The germline V gene has CDR1 SNHLY and CDR2 FYNNEI.

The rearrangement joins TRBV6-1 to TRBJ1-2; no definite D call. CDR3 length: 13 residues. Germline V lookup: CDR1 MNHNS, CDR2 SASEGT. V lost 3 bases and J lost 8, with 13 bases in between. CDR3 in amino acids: CASSEQVLRGYTF. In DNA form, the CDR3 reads TGTGCCAGCAGTGAGCAGGTCTTACGGGGCTACACCTTC.

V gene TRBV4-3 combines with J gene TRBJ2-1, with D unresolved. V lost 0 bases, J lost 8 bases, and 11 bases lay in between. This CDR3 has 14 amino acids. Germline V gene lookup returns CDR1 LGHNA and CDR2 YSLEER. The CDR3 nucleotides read TGCGCCAGCAGCCAAGATAGGAGTTTTTATGAGCAGTTCTTC. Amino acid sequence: CASSQDRSFYEQFF.

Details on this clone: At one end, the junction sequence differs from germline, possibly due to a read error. DNA for the CDR3: TGTGCCAGCAGCTTGGACTTTTACACCGGGAAGCTGTTTTTT. Translated, it gives CASSLDFYTGKLFF. This chain connects TRBV5-4 to TRBJ2-2, with D possibly matching TRBD2 (5 bases). In germline, CDR1 is SGHNT, CDR2 YYREEE (reference sequence). There are 14 residues in the CDR3.

DNA of the CDR3: TGTGCCAGCAGCTCGGGTCACTTCGAGCAGTACTTC. As protein: CASSSGHFEQYF. The chain carries TRBV7-2 and TRBJ2-7, with D uncertain. V was clipped by 4 bases and J by 6 bases, with 10 bases between them. Germline CDR1 SGHTA, CDR2 FQGNSA. The CDR3 length is 12 residues.

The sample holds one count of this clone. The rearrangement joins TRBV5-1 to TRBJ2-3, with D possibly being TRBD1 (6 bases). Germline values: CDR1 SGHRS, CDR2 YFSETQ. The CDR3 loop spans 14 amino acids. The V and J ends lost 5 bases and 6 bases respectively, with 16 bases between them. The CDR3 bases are TGCGCCAGCAGTGTCAGGGGCGCAGGGGATACGCAGTATTTT. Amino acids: CASSVRGAGDTQYF.

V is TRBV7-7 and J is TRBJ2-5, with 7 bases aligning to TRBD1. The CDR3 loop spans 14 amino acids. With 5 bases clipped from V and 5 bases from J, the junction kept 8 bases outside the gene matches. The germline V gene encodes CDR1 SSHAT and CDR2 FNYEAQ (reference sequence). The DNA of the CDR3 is TGTGCCAGCAGCCGGACAGGACCTCCCGAGACCCAGTACTTC. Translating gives CASSRTGPPETQYF.

The CDR3 sequence: CASSLGWGGYQETQYF. CDR3 sequence (DNA): TGCGCCAGCAGCCTGGGGTGGGGGGGTTACCAAGAGACCCAGTACTTC. This sequence joins TRBV5-1 and TRBJ2-5; TRBD2 aligns across 7 bases. Trimming took 4 bases from V and 0 from J; bases not matched to a gene: 9. Looked up from germline, CDR1 is SGHRS and CDR2 is YFSETQ. The CDR3 spans 16 residues.

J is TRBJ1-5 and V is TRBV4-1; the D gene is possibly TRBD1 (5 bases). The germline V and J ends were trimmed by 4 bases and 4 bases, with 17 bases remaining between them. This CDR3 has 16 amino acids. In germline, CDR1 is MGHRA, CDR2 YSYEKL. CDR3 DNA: TGCGCCAGCAGCCTAAGCCGGACCCGGGGGAATCAGCCCCAGCATTTT. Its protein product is CASSLSRTRGNQPQHF.

CDR3 sequence reads: CASSLDAGYNEQFF. The CDR3 DNA is TGCGCCAGCAGCTTGGATGCGGGGTACAATGAGCAGTTCTTC. This chain uses TRBV5-1 with TRBJ2-1; D possibly corresponds to TRBD2 (6 bases). This CDR3 is 14 amino acids long. The germline gives CDR1 SGHRS, CDR2 YFSETQ. V lost 0 bases, J lost 4 bases, and 8 bases lay in between.

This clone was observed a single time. CDR3 coding DNA: TGTGCCAGCAGCCCTCGTGGCAGGGCGAGAGACTATGGCTACACCTTC. This encodes CASSPRGRARDYGYTF. The rearrangement joins TRBV9 to TRBJ1-2, with a weak D call TRBD1 (5 bases). CDR3 size: 16 residues. The V gene lost 4 bases and the J gene lost 3 bases, with 19 bases spanning the gap. CDR1 is SGDLS, CDR2 YYNGEE, per germline.

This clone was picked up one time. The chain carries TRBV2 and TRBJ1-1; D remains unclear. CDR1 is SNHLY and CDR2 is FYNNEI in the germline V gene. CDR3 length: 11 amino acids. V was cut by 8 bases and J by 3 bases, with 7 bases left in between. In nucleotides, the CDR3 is TGTGCCAGCCGTCAGTACACTGAAGCTTTCTTT. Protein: CASRQYTEAFF.

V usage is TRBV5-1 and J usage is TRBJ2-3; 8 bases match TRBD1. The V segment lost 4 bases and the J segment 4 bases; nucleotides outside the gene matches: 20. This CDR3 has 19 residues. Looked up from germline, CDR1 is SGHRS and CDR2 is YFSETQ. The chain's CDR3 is CASSTGTGAIGGFSDTQYF. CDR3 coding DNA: TGCGCCAGCAGCACCGGGACAGGTGCAATCGGTGGATTTTCAGATACGCAGTATTTT.

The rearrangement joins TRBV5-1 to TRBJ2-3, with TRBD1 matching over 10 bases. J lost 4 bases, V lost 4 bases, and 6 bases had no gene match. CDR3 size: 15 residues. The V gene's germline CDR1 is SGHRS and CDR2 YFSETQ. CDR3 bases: TGCGCCAGCAGCACCGGACAGGGGGGTGCAGATACGCAGTATTTT. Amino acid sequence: CASSTGQGGADTQYF.

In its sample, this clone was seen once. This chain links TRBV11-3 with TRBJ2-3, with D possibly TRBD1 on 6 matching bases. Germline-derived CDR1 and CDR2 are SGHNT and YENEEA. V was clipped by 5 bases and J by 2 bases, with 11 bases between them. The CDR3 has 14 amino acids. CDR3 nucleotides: TGTGCCAGCAGCGCCCAGGGGTACACAGATACGCAGTATTTT. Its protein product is CASSAQGYTDTQYF.

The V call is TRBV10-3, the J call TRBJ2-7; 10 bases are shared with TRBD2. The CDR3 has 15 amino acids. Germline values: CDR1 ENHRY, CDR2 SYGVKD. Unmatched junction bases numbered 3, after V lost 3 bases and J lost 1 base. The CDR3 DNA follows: TGTGCCATCAGTGAACCTAGCGGGAGATCCTACGAGCAGTACTTC. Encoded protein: CAISEPSGRSYEQYF.

The CDR3 coding sequence is TGTGCCAGCAGTCCCGGGGACAGCCTCAGTGAGCATTTT. It codes for CASSPGDSLSEHF. V usage is TRBV27 and J usage is TRBJ1-5; 7 positions match TRBD1. Germline CDR1 reads MNHEY; CDR2 reads SMNVEV (reference sequence). Trimming cost V 5 bases and J 14 bases; bases outside gene matches: 12. The length of the CDR3 is 13 residues.